This is a list of T cell receptor beta chains from one sample in a study of blood T cell repertoires in COVID-19. This table comes from immunoSEQ multiplex PCR, and its TCRdb copy is limited to in-frame clones, with some not included. Found here are a few hundred thousand clones, approximately 89% of them singletons; the top ten hold 3% to 4.5%. Sequencing was performed on peripheral blood. These receptors were taken from an older woman with COVID-19, enrolled during active disease. Each CDR3 is given with its conserved first and last residue. The D gene is left open where the match is weak. Some rows have no size entry. The others give once, few or many, or a class for an expanded clone.

d_call | j_call | clone_size | cdr3_length | v_call | cdr3_aa | cdr3_nt
TRBD1 | TRBJ2-7 | . | 15 | TRBV6-1 | CASSEEVRGRGEQYF | TGTGCCAGCAGTGAAGAGGTTAGGGGGCGAGGAGAGCAGTACTTC
TRBD2 | TRBJ2-3 | . | 15 | TRBV5-4 | CASSLAGGSTDTQYF | TGTGCCAGCAGTTTAGCGGGGGGTTCCACAGATACGCAGTATTTT
. | TRBJ1-3 | . | 16 | TRBV2 | CASSPQGRSSGNTIYF | TGTGCCAGCAGTCCACAGGGACGATCCTCTGGAAACACCATATATTTT
TRBD1 | TRBJ2-5 | . | 15 | TRBV5-6 | CASSSPGQGMETQYF | TGTGCCAGCAGCTCACCGGGACAGGGGATGGAGACCCAGTACTTC
. | TRBJ2-7 | . | 13 | TRBV27 | CASSFSGKGEQYF | TGTGCCAGCAGTTTCTCGGGGAAGGGCGAGCAGTACTTC
TRBD1 | TRBJ1-2 | . | 14 | TRBV7-9 | CASSKGQGNYGYTF | TGTGCCAGCAGCAAGGGACAGGGGAACTATGGCTACACCTTC
. | TRBJ1-6 | . | 14 | TRBV3-1/TRBV3-2 | CASSPKGVGSPLHF | TGTGCCAGCAGCCCGAAAGGGGTAGGGTCACCCCTCCACTTT
. | TRBJ2-3 | . | 14 | TRBV6-5 | CAIRFGGSTDTQYF | TGTGCCATCCGCTTCGGGGGAAGCACAGATACGCAGTATTTT
. | TRBJ1-6 | . | 15 | TRBV3-1/TRBV3-2 | CASSLGRPGGSPLHF | TGTGCCAGCAGCCTTGGCAGGCCCGGGGGATCACCCCTCCACTTT
TRBD1 | TRBJ2-6 | . | 18 | TRBV2 | CASSAGTGGLTGANVLTF | TGTGCCAGCAGTGCCGGGACAGGGGGCCTTACGGGGGCCAACGTCCTGACTTTC
. | TRBJ2-7 | . | 15 | TRBV28 | CASSFRRGGAPVQYF | TGTGCCAGCAGTTTTAGGCGAGGCGGGGCCCCTGTGCAGTACTTC
. | TRBJ1-5 | . | 17 | TRBV5-4 | CASSLLATVNSNQPQHF | TGTGCCAGCAGCTTGTTGGCCACAGTTAATAGCAATCAGCCCCAGCATTTT
TRBD1 | TRBJ1-1 | . | 13 | TRBV30 | CAWSRDRVTEAFF | TGTGCCTGGAGTCGGGACAGGGTCACTGAAGCTTTCTTT
TRBD1 | TRBJ1-2 | . | 15 | TRBV5-1 | CASSSGPGQGAGYTF | TGCGCCAGCAGCTCCGGACCGGGACAGGGGGCGGGCTACACCTTC
TRBD2 | TRBJ2-3 | . | 14 | TRBV15 | CATRGGLAKDTQYF | TGTGCCACCAGAGGGGGACTAGCGAAGGATACGCAGTATTTT
. | TRBJ2-2 | . | 15 | TRBV6-5 | CASRPGHKSTGELFF | TGTGCCAGCAGACCGGGACATAAGTCGACCGGGGAGCTGTTTTTT
. | TRBJ1-5 | few | 13 | TRBV30 | CAWSVQGNQPQHF | TGTGCCTGGAGTGTACAGGGCAATCAGCCCCAGCATTTT
. | TRBJ1-1 | . | 13 | TRBV7-9 | CASSLVESRGAFF | TGTGCCAGCAGCTTAGTGGAGTCAAGGGGAGCTTTCTTT
. | TRBJ2-1 | . | 15 | TRBV4-1 | CASSQDTQAYNEQFF | TGCGCCAGCAGCCAAGATACACAGGCCTACAATGAGCAGTTCTTC
. | TRBJ1-5 | . | 15 | TRBV7-6 | CASSRGREPNQPQHF | TGTGCCAGCAGCCGTGGGAGGGAACCGAATCAGCCCCAGCATTTT
. | TRBJ1-3 | . | 13 | TRBV7-3 | CASSQGSGNTIYF | TGTGCCAGCAGCCAGGGGTCCGGAAACACCATATATTTT
TRBD2 | TRBJ2-2 | . | 14 | TRBV19 | CASSTSGITGELFF | TGTGCCAGTAGTACTAGCGGGATCACCGGGGAGCTGTTTTTT